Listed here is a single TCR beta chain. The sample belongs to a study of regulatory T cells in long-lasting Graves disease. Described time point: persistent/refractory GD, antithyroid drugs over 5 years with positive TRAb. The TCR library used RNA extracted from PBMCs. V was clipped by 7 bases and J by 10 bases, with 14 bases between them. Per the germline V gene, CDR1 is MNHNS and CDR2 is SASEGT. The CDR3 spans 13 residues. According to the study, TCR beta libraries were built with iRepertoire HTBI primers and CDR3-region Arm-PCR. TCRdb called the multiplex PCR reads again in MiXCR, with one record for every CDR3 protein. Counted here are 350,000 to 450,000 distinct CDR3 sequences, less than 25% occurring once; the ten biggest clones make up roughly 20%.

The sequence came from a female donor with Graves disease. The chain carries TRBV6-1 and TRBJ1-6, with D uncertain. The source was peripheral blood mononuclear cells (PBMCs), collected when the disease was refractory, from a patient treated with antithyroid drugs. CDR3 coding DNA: TGTGCCAGCACGCCGCACACTCCGTCACCCCTCCACTTT. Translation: CASTPHTPSPLHF.